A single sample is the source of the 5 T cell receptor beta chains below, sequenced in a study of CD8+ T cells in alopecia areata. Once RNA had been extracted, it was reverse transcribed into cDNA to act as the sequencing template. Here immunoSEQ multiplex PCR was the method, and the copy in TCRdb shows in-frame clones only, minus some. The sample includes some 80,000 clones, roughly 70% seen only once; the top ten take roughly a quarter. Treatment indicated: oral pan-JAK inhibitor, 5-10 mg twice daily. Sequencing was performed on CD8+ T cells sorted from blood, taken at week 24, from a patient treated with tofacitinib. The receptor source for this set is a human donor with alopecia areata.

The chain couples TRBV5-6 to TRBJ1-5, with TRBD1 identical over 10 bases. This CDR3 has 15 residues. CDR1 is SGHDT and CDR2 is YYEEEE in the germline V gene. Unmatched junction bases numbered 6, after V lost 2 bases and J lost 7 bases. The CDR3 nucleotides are TGTGCCAGCAGCTTCGGGACAGGGGCGGGGCAGCCCCAGCATTTT. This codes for CASSFGTGAGQPQHF.

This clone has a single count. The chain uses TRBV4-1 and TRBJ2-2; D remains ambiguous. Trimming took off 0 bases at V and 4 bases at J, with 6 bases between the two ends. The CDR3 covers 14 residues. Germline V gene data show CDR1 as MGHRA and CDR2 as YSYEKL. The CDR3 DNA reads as TGCGCCAGCAGCCAAGATCCGCTCACCGGGGAGCTGTTTTTT. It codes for CASSQDPLTGELFF.

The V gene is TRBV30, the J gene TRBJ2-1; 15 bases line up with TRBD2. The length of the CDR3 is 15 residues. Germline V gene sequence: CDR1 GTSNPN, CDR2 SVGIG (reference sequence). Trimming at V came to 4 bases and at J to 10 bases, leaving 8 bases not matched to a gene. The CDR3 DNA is TGTGCCTGGACCTGGACTAGCGGGAGGGCCGAAGAGCAGTTCTTC. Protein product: CAWTWTSGRAEEQFF.

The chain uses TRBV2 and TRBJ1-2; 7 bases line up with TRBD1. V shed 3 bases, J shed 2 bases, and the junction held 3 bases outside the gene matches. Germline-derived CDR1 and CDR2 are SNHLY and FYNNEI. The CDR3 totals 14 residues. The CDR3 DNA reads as TGTGCCAGCAGTGAGACAGGGAAAAACTATGGCTACACCTTC. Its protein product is CASSETGKNYGYTF.

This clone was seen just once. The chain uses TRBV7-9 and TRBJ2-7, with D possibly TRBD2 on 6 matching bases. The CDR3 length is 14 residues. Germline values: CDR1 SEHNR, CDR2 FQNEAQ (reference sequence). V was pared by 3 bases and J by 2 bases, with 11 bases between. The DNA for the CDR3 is TGTGCCAGCAGCTTCTCCGGGAGACCCTACGAGCAGTACTTC. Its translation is CASSFSGRPYEQYF. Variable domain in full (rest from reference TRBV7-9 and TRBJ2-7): DTGVSQNPRHKITKRGQNVTFRCDPISEHNRLYWYRQTLGQGPEFLTYFQNEAQLEKSRLLSDRFSAERPKGSFSTLEIQRTEQGDSAMYLCASSFSGRPYEQYFGPGTRLTVT.